This T cell receptor beta chain derives from a study of OX40 agonist ivuxolimab in advanced cancers. Sampling times: baseline, cycle 4 day 1, cycle 7 day 1. As concerns this clone: Its matching antigen is unknown.

TCRdb keeps only in-frame clones here, not all; method: immunoSEQ multiplex PCR. The table lists some 20,000 clones, approximately 84% of them singletons. Findings of the study overall: Average numbers of expanded clones were greater in CD8+ T cells than in CD4+.

Germline values: CDR1 KGHSH, CDR2 LQKENI. The CDR3 has 16 amino acids. V shed 2 bases and J shed 3 bases, with 16 bases lying between them. Sequencing was performed on CD4+ or CD8+ T cells sorted from blood, taken in a trial of the OX40 agonist ivuxolimab. J is TRBJ2-5 and V is TRBV18; D might be TRBD1 or TRBD2, each matching 5 bases. This TCR came from an adult with an advanced solid tumor such as melanoma, head and neck, liver or kidney cancer. This CDR3 reads CASSPEMGRYKETQYF. CDR3 DNA: TGTGCCAGCTCACCAGAAATGGGACGGTACAAAGAGACCCAGTACTTC. The variable domain in full, with the rest retrieved from reference TRBV18 and TRBJ2-5, is NAGVMQNPRHLVRRRGQEARLRCSPMKGHSHVYWYRQLPEEGLKFMVYLQKENIIDESGMPKERFSAEFPKEGPSILRIQQVVRGDSAAYFCASSPEMGRYKETQYFGPGTRLLVL.